This T cell receptor beta chain was identified in a study of blood T cells in healthy people across ages. Regarding the study as a whole: As age increased, TCR beta diversity per million T cells fell in a roughly linear fashion.

Then a second PCR, running about 6 to 11 cycles, was carried out with a sample-barcoded 5' primer and a J-beta primer mix. Every molecule of cDNA carried a tag from a template-switch adaptor with 12 random nucleotides. TCRdb independently ran MiXCR on the 5' RACE reads; one entry per CDR3 protein. The table shows 710,000 or so distinct CDR3 sequences, with about 30% occurring only once. Per the germline V gene, CDR1 is MNHEY and CDR2 is SMNVEV (reference sequence). This CDR3 is 15 amino acids long. As concerns this clonotype: The antigen remains undetermined. The junction differs from germline at one of its ends, possibly a read error.

The receptor was derived from a woman of 80 years or more in good health. The chain has TRBV27 and TRBJ2-5, with D possibly TRBD1 on 6 matching bases. What was sequenced was blood. Here the CDR3 reads CASSPRRTVQEAQYF. Here the CDR3 DNA reads TGTGCCAGCAGTCCCCGTAGGACAGTCCAAGAGGCCCAGTACTTC.